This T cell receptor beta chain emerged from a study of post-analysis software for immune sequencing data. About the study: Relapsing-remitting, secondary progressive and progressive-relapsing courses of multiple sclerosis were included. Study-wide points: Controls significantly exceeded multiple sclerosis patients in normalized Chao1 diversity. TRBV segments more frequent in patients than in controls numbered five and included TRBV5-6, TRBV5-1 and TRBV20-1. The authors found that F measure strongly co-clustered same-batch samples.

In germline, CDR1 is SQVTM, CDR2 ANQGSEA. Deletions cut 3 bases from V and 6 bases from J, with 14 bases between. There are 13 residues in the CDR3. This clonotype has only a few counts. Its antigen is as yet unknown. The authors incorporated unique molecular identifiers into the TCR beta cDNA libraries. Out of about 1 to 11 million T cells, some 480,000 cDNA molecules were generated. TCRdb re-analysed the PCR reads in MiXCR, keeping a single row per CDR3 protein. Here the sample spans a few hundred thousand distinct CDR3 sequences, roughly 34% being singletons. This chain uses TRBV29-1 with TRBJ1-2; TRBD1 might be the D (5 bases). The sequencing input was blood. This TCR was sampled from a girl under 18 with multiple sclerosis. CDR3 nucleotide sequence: TGCAGCGTTGACGGGGCGGGGGGTCATGGCTACACCTTC. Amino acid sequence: CSVDGAGGHGYTF.